The TCR beta chain described here comes from a study of T cell repertoires in cytomegalovirus infection. Across the study: Carrying CMV and the relevant HLA type showed in public TCR beta signatures.

This CDR3 is 13 amino acids long. Germline CDR1 is SSHAT and CDR2 is FNYEAQ (reference sequence). With 4 bases removed from V and 0 bases from J, the gap between germline ends came to 6 bases. This clonotype was seen a handful of times. The antigen remains undetermined. TCRdb recomputed calls from the reads with MiXCR, one row per CDR3 protein. Among 550,000 to 850,000 distinct CDR3 sequences listed, roughly 36% were seen once. The genes are TRBV7-7 and TRBJ2-5, with D hard to call. The clonotype originates from a human donor in good health (CMV status not recorded). Some clones in this sample may be carry-over from other donors' samples. The sample in question was cultured PBMCs, obtained from culture after CMV antigen stimulation. CDR3 DNA: TGTGCCAGCAGCTCACAGTACCAAGAGACCCAGTACTTC. This translates into CASSSQYQETQYF.